The present entry profiles one TCR beta chain with its context. Its antigen remains undetermined. Mismatch with germline at one junction end may stem from a read error. What this sample's time point label stands for: baseline before first vaccination. The vaccinee samples were drawn from two UK trials, COV001 and COV002, one of which was a single-blind randomized controlled phase 2/3 trial testing AZD1222 (ChAdOx1 nCoV-19) in healthy adults. For TCRbeta chain sequencing, PBMC samples from trial participants were taken at day 0 and at day 28 after the second dose. This specimen belongs to a study of T cell responses to AZD1222 COVID-19 vaccine (dated by TCRdb to the early 2020s). About the investigation overall: AZD1222 recipients given second doses at about 4 weeks or at about 12 weeks were pooled, since spike-specific TCR depth and breadth were not found to differ between the two schedules. TCR sequencing was performed for 230 to 250 trial participants, of whom 200 to 220 were given two doses of AZD1222 and about 25 were given two doses of MenACWY control vaccine. Trial participants were enrolled into age subgroups of 18-55, 56-69 and 70-plus years, which contained approximately 150, 30 and 60 TCR-sequenced participants, respectively.

The CDR3 regions of human TCRbeta chains were analyzed by immunosequencing. The authors' analysis ran thus. Repertoire TCRs were checked for matches against a reference library of SARS-CoV-2-specific TCRs that had been generated using the MIRA antigen-specificity platform. Breadth meant the fraction of unique TCRs that were SARS-CoV-2-associated, whereas depth meant the fraction of total T cells that were SARS-CoV-2-associated. Using the MIRA data, each spike-specific TCR was assigned both to the spike region to which the TCR was reactive and to a CD4 or CD8 class. Log10-transformed breadth and depth values were compared by one-way ANOVA with Sidak's multiple comparisons tests. TCRdb provides this immuneACCESS table in a form limited to in-frame rearrangements. Some clones are lacking; in checked studies, under half of them reflect an unresolved V gene, and why the rest are absent is not known. The DNA gave D and trimming, while V, J and clone size come from that table. This sample gives around 150,000 clones in total; less than 95% of them show up just once. The ten top clones hold roughly 1.2% of the sample.

The paper as a whole reports these results and caveats: Nearly half of unique spike-specific TCRs reportedly recognized epitopes outside regions mutated in the B.1.351 and B.1.1.7 variants. Because no day 14 peak-response samples were available, the repertoires could be characterized only after the peak T cell response. CD4 TCRs associated with the vaccine covered the entire spike protein, and the dominant responses were in regions 160-218 and 743-854. In the small 56-69-year group, the increase in depth fell short of significance, most likely because of low power. Conclusions about previously exposed vaccinees are limited, since just five to seven AZD1222 recipients were seropositive for SARS-CoV-2 at baseline. Most participants were white British and females outnumbered males, and the authors suggested that clonal diversity may have been underestimated. After two AZD1222 doses, spike-specific TCR breadth and depth were significantly higher than at day 0 and than in MenACWY recipients.

The sequence was collected from an adult in good health. This specimen consisted of peripheral blood, obtained on day 0 of AZD1222 vaccination.

The DNA sequence is as follows: TGTGCCAGCAGCTTGGACAGCAAACAGCCCCAGCATTTT. Its protein product is CASSLDSKQPQHF. Recombination joined TRBV5-8 with TRBJ1-5; no D gene call is confident. For CDR1 and CDR2, the germline V gene lists SGHTS and YDEGEE. The CDR3 goes from the cysteine to the phenylalanine over 13 residues. This entry keeps only the CDR3 DNA: 39 bases, framed from base 1.